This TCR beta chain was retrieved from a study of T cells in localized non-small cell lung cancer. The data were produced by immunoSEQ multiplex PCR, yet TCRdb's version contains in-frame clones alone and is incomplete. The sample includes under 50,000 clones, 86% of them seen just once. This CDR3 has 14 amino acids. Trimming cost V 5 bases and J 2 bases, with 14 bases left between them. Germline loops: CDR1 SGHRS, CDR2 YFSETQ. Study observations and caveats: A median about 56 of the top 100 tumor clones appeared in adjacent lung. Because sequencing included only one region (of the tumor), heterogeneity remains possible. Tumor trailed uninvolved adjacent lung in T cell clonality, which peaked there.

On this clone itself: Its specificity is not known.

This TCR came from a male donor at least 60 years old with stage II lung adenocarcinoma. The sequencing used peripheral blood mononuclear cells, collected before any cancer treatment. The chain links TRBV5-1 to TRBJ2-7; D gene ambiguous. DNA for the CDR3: TGCGCCAGCAGTAAGGATCAAATTCCCTACGAGCAGTACTTC. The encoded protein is CASSKDQIPYEQYF.